This T cell receptor beta chain emerged from a study of T cells in Graves' hyperthyroidism and ophthalmopathy (dated by TCRdb to about 2019). Background for the entire study: Peripheral blood samples were taken at the time of initial diagnosis, prior to any treatment. The 100 discovery patients were randomly divided into training and test sets at a 7:3 ratio. Whether ophthalmopathy could be predicted prospectively was tested in an independent validation cohort made up of approximately 19 hyperthyroidism patients plus 17 patients who later progressed to ophthalmopathy. The paper describes TCR Vbeta CDR3 sequencing of fewer than 150 peripheral blood samples, made up of about 41 ophthalmopathy patients, roughly 72 hyperthyroidism patients and 17 progressor patients. TCR V-J signatures able to tell the groups apart were searched for in a discovery cohort of 90 to 100 patients, of whom about 40 had Graves' ophthalmopathy and about 55 had stable Graves' hyperthyroidism. After blood sampling, hyperthyroidism patients were treated with methimazole at a starting dose of 30 mg daily, and ophthalmopathy patients were treated with high-dose intravenous methylprednisolone. Thyroid tissue and blood T-cell repertoires from several Graves' hyperthyroidism patients were also compared in the study.

Hyperthyroidism patients were newly diagnosed, with disease duration under 2 months, and aged 18 to 65 years. Any patient with an uncontrolled infection, another autoimmune disease, pregnancy or lactation was excluded. Diagnoses relied on clinical symptoms, serum thyroxine and TRAb, thyroid ultrasound and orbital computed tomography. Blood from progressor patients was collected at the time of first diagnosis with hyperthyroidism, before any ophthalmopathy symptoms had appeared. PBMCs were isolated from around 10 ml of fresh peripheral blood by Ficoll-Paque density gradient centrifugation. Progressor patients were defined as those initially diagnosed with Graves' hyperthyroidism in whom ophthalmopathy developed during follow-up. Total RNA was extracted with Trizol reagent, and quality was checked on an Agilent 2100 Bioanalyzer. The TCR beta CDR3 regions were amplified from the RNA transcripts. For the first round of RT-PCR on the TCR CDR3, the HTBI primer set was used together with the Qiagen OneStep RT-PCR kit. Libraries were constructed in a second round of multiplex PCR, after which size selection and purification were carried out. Libraries were sequenced paired-end with 100 bp reads on an Illumina HiSeq2000. The authors processed their data as follows. SOAPnuke was used to process the raw data, with reads discarded if the reads contained adapters or uncalled bases, had a mean Phred below 15, or lacked an exact constant-primer or identifier match. COPE v1.2.5 was used to merge the high-quality paired reads, and each unique nucleotide sequence was defined as a clonotype. Clonotypes were aligned to IMGT TRBV, TRBD and TRBJ reference segments using MiTCR v1.1. The analysis included only V-J combinations with a frequency above 0.0001, which together covered around 99% of the repertoires. The TCS score was defined as F50 (clonal expansion) divided by E x V (chaos), with BLOSUM62-based TCRdist calculated between CDR3 peptides within each V-J. Welch's t-statistics and random forest reduced around 510 V-J features to 13, which were used in a naive Bayes classifier (R e1071). The public reads were reanalyzed by TCRdb: fastp trimming at Q25, MiXCR alignment, in-frame beta chains only. Under each unique CDR3 protein, matching rows form one entry showing the most common genes and DNA. The authors' filters were not applied to this entry. Within this sample are 300,000 to 450,000 distinct CDR3 sequences, with 15% to 18% of them counted one time only. 25% to 35% of the sample is taken by the ten largest.

Study-wide findings and limitations: In cross-validation, a model built on a 13 V-J signature told ophthalmopathy apart from stable hyperthyroidism with just under 90% sensitivity and about 81% specificity, and in testing the same model reached 80%/75%. Most expanded thyroid clonotypes (frequency above 0.001) were also detected in blood, suggesting blood repertoires may reflect thyroid immune responses. No statistical method was used to set the sample size in advance, and investigators knew the group allocation. During validation, the model predicted progression to ophthalmopathy a median of approximately 6 months ahead of onset, with around 70% sensitivity and roughly 75% specificity.

Based on the germline V gene, the CDR1 and CDR2 sequences are MNHNS and SASEGT. V drops 2 bases and J drops 4 bases, leaving 6 bases in between. The CDR3 runs 12 residues from the cysteine to the phenylalanine. Here the CDR3 DNA is all that survives: 36 bases in frame from base 1. This clonotype was counted ten times or more. Its antigen is currently not known. No much larger clonotype is one base removed from it; base qualities were not supplied. The sequence joins TRBV6-1 to TRBJ2-7; 5 matching bases give a weak D call of TRBD2. The receptor was isolated from a woman aged 18 to 35 with Graves' hyperthyroidism that later progressed to Graves' ophthalmopathy. Sequences were obtained from blood. Here is the DNA: TGTGCCAGCAGTGAACGGACTTACGAGCAGTACTTC. It is translated as CASSERTYEQYF.